What follows is one T cell receptor (beta chain) and its context. The data belong to a study of shared clonotypes between healthy human individuals. Only in-frame clones appear in the TCRdb table, and some are missing; sequencing was by immunoSEQ multiplex PCR. The sample lists some 2.3 million clones; more than 80% were seen once. The CDR3 is made up of 13 amino acids. Germline CDR1 MNHNS, CDR2 SASEGT. Trimming cost V 2 bases and J 5 bases, with 9 bases left between them. This receptor was taken from a man aged 18 to 30 in good health. Some clones in this sample may be carry-over from other donors' samples. The rearrangement links TRBV6-1 to TRBJ1-1, with D possibly TRBD1 on 5 matching bases. Sequencing was performed on naive CD4+ T cells from PBMCs. Indicated subset: CD45RA+ positively selected. The CDR3 spells CASSEMGGTEAFF. In DNA, the CDR3 is TGTGCCAGCAGTGAAATGGGGGGTACTGAAGCTTTCTTT.